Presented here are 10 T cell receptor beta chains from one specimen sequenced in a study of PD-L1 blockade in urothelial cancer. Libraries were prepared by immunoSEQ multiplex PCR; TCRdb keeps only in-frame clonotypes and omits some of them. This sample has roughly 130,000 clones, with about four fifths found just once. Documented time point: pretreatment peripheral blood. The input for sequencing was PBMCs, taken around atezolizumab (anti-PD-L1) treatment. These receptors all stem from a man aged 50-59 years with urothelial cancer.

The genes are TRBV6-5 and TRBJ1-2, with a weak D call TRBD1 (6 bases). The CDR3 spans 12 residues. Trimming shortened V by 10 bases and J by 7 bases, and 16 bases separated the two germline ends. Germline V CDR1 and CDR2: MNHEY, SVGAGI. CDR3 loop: CATRAGAGGYTF. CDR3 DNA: TGTGCCACTCGCGCGGGGGCGGGTGGCTACACCTTC.

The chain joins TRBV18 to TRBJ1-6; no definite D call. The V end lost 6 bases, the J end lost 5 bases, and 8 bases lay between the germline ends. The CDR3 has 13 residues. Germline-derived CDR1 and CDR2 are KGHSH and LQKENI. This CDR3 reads CASSPNDNSPLHF. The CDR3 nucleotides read TGTGCCAGCTCTCCTAACGATAATTCACCCCTCCACTTT.

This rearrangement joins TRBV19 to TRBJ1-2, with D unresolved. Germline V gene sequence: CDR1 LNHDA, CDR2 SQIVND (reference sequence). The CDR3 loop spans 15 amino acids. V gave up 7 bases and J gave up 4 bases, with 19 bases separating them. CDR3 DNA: TGTGCCAGTATTCCCACCAGCCGGGTTGCCTATGGCTACACCTTC. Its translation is CASIPTSRVAYGYTF.

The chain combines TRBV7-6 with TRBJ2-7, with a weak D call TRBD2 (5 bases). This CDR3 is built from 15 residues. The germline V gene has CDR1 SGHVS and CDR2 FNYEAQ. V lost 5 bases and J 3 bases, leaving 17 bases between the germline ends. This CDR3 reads CASSERTGRSYEQYF. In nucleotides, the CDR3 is TGTGCCAGCAGCGAGCGGACGGGTAGGAGCTACGAGCAGTACTTC. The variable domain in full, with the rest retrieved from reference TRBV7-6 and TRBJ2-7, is GAGVSQSPRYKVTKRGQDVALRCDPISGHVSLYWYRQALGQGPEFLTYFNYEAQQDKSGLPNDRFSAERPEGSISTLTIQRTEQRDSAMYRCASSERTGRSYEQYFGPGTRLTVT.

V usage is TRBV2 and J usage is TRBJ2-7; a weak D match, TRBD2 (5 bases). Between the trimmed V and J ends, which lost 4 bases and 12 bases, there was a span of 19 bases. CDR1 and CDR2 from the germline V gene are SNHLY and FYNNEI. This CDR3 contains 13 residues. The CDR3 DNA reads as TGTGCCAGCAGTGCAGAAGCGGTGGCTTGGGGGTACTTC. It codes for CASSAEAVAWGYF. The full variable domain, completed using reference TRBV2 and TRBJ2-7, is EPEVTQTPSHQVTQMGQEVILRCVPISNHLYFYWYRQILGQKVEFLVSFYNNEISEKSEIFDDQFSVERPDGSNFTLKIRSTKLEDSAMYFCASSAEAVAWGYFGPGTRLTVT.

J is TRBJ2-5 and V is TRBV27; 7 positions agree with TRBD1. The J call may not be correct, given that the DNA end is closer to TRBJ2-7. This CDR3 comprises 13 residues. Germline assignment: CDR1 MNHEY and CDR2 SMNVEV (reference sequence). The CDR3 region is CASRPQTGYEQYF. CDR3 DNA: TGTGCCAGCAGACCTCAGACAGGGTACGAGCAGTACTTC.

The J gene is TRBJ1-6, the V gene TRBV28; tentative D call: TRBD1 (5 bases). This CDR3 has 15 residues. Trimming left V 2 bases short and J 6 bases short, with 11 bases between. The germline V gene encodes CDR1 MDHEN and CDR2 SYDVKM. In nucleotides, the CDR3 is TGTGCCAGCAGTTTACCCCTCGGGGGTAATTCACCCCTCCACTTT. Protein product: CASSLPLGGNSPLHF.

For the CDR3, the DNA is TGTGCCACCACAACGGGGATTTATGGCTACACCTTC. Translated: CATTTGIYGYTF. The chain couples TRBV2 to TRBJ1-2; no clear D. Germline V gives CDR1 SNHLY, CDR2 FYNNEI. Trimming left V 10 bases short and J 5 bases short, with 14 bases between. The CDR3 runs 12 residues.

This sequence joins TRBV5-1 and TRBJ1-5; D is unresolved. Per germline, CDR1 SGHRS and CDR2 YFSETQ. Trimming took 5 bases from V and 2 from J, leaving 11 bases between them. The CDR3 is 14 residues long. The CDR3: CASSPNGGNQPQHF. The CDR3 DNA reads TGCGCCAGCAGTCCTAACGGGGGCAATCAGCCCCAGCATTTT.

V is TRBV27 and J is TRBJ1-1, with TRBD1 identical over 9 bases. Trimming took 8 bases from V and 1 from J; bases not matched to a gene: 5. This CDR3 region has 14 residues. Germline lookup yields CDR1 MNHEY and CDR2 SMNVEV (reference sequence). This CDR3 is CASGQGRGNTEAFF. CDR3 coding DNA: TGTGCCAGCGGACAGGGGAGGGGGAACACTGAAGCTTTCTTT.